The 25 T cell receptor beta chains reported below all come from one sample, sequenced in a study of shared clonotypes between healthy human individuals. Data came from immunoSEQ multiplex PCR; TCRdb stores just in-frame clones and leaves some out. The sample shows some 320,000 clones, around 86% of them seen only once. The sequenced sample consisted of memory CD8+ T cells sorted from blood. Sample subset: CD45RO+ cells pooled with CCR7-negative TemRA cells. All receptors come from a man aged 18 to 29 in good health.

This clone was seen more than once but under ten times. The DNA for the CDR3 is TGTGCCAGCAGCGTCAGTGGGACAGGGTTCGATGGCTACACCTTC. This encodes CASSVSGTGFDGYTF. V is TRBV9 and J is TRBJ1-2; 9 nucleotides line up with TRBD1. This CDR3 contains 15 residues. The V segment lost 2 bases and the J segment 6 bases; nucleotides outside the gene matches: 8. Germline CDR1 reads SGDLS; CDR2 reads YYNGEE.

Many counts were recorded for this clone. This likely comes from a read error, as the CDR3 has no conserved phenylalanine or tryptophan at its end. It is unclear where the CDR3 begins or ends on the DNA, so no DNA is shown, and the CDR3 is as TCRdb lists it. The CDR3 spells CASSGQEPL. This rearrangement joins TRBV7-9 to TRBJ1-6; the table's D call TRBD1 went unverified against the DNA. The CDR3 adds up to 9 amino acids, both ends counted. Germline V lookup: CDR1 SEHNR, CDR2 FQNEAQ (reference sequence).

The CDR3 DNA follows: TGTGCCAGCAGCTTACTCCCCGGACGGTCCTGGGGGTATAATTCACCCCTCCACTTT. It yields the protein CASSLLPGRSWGYNSPLHF. This chain uses TRBV7-9 with TRBJ1-6; a weak D match, TRBD1 (5 bases). Germline V gene data show CDR1 as SEHNR and CDR2 as FQNEAQ (reference sequence). There are 19 residues in the CDR3. V gave up 2 bases and J gave up 4 bases, with 21 bases separating them.

This chain uses TRBV6-5 with TRBJ1-5; D might be TRBD1 (6 bases). The germline CDR1 and CDR2 sequences are MNHEY and SVGAGI. This CDR3 has 15 residues. The V end lost 6 bases, the J end lost 1 base, and 13 bases lay between the germline ends. DNA for the CDR3: TGTGCCAGCAGGCCCACAGGGTACAGCAATCAGCCCCAGCATTTT. This encodes CASRPTGYSNQPQHF.

The V and J genes are TRBV2 and TRBJ2-3; no clear D. Germline loops: CDR1 SNHLY, CDR2 FYNNEI. V gave up 6 bases and J gave up 1 base, with 11 bases separating them. The CDR3 is 14 residues long. CDR3 amino acids: CASRAWQGTDTQYF. In nucleotides, the CDR3 is TGTGCCAGCAGGGCCTGGCAGGGCACAGATACGCAGTATTTT.

This clone was recorded a few times. The chain is built from TRBV11-1 and TRBJ1-2; tentative D call: TRBD1 (6 bases). This CDR3 spans 13 amino acids. The germline V gene encodes CDR1 SGHAT and CDR2 FQDESV (reference sequence). Trimming removed 2 bases at V and 8 bases at J, with 12 bases between. The CDR3 coding sequence is TGTGCCAGCAGCTTATTGGACAGTGACGGCTACACCTTC. It codes for CASSLLDSDGYTF.

The J gene is TRBJ2-1, the V gene TRBV30; D gene unclear. Germline V lookup: CDR1 GTSNPN, CDR2 SVGIG (reference sequence). V lost 5 bases to trimming and J lost 4 bases, with 15 bases between them. The CDR3 totals 14 residues. For the CDR3, the DNA is TGTGCCTGGGGACCCTTGGCCTCATACAATGAGCAGTTCTTC. Its protein is CAWGPLASYNEQFF.

This chain connects TRBV18 to TRBJ1-2, with a weak D call TRBD1 (6 bases). There are 13 residues in the CDR3. Trimming cost V 4 bases and J 3 bases, with 9 bases left between them. The germline V gene encodes CDR1 KGHSH and CDR2 LQKENI. CDR3 in amino acids: CASSHRAYYGYTF. CDR3 bases: TGTGCCAGCTCACACAGGGCCTACTATGGCTACACCTTC. The variable domain in full, completed from reference TRBV18 and TRBJ1-2, reads NAGVMQNPRHLVRRRGQEARLRCSPMKGHSHVYWYRQLPEEGLKFMVYLQKENIIDESGMPKERFSAEFPKEGPSILRIQQVVRGDSAAYFCASSHRAYYGYTFGSGTRLTVV.

The chain couples TRBV11-1 to TRBJ2-1; 7 positions agree with TRBD1. This CDR3 comprises 13 residues. In germline, CDR1 is SGHAT, CDR2 FQDESV (reference sequence). V gave up 5 bases and J gave up 6 bases; unmatched junction bases: 4. This CDR3 reads CASSLYRGNEQFF. The DNA of the CDR3 is TGTGCCAGCAGCCTTTACAGGGGCAATGAGCAGTTCTTC.

This clone was picked up one time. The V gene is TRBV7-2, the J gene TRBJ2-1, with 8 positions matching TRBD2. CDR1 is SGHTA, CDR2 FQGNSA, per germline. This CDR3 is built from 16 residues. V shed 4 bases and J 2 bases; nucleotides not matched to a gene: 7. Here the CDR3 reads CASSSGTRHPYNEQFF. CDR3 nucleotides: TGTGCCAGCAGCTCCGGGACTAGGCATCCCTACAATGAGCAGTTCTTC.

In nucleotides, the CDR3 is TGTGCCAGCAGTGACACCGGCGGCGGGAGGTCCTACGAGCAGTACTTC. Translation: CASSDTGGGRSYEQYF. The chain has TRBV2 and TRBJ2-7; 8 bases are shared with TRBD2. Trimming removed 3 bases from V and 1 base from J; junction bases left unmatched: 8. CDR1 is SNHLY, CDR2 FYNNEI, per germline. The CDR3 sequence is 16 residues long. Using reference TRBV2 and TRBJ2-7 for the parts outside the CDR3, the full variable domain is EPEVTQTPSHQVTQMGQEVILRCVPISNHLYFYWYRQILGQKVEFLVSFYNNEISEKSEIFDDQFSVERPDGSNFTLKIRSTKLEDSAMYFCASSDTGGGRSYEQYFGPGTRLTVT.

The J gene is TRBJ2-5, the V gene TRBV7-9; D might be TRBD2 (6 bases). The V gene's germline CDR1 is SEHNR and CDR2 FQNEAQ (reference sequence). The CDR3 consists of 15 residues. V was trimmed by 4 bases and J by 0 bases, leaving 12 bases between them. The CDR3 protein is CASSSGLRYQETQYF. CDR3 coding DNA: TGTGCCAGCAGCTCGGGACTGCGGTACCAAGAGACCCAGTACTTC.

The rearrangement joins TRBV6-1 to TRBJ1-3; D is unresolved. Trimming cost V 6 bases and J 0 bases, with 6 bases left between them. The CDR3 is made up of 13 amino acids. Germline assignment: CDR1 MNHNS and CDR2 SASEGT. The CDR3 DNA is TGTGCCAGCAGATGGAGCTCTGGAAACACCATATATTTT. It yields the protein CASRWSSGNTIYF.

This clone was counted at least ten times. CDR3 nucleotide sequence: TGTGCCAGCAGCTTAGGAGGGGGATGGGTCCCTGAAGCTTTCTTT. As protein: CASSLGGGWVPEAFF. This chain joins TRBV11-2 and TRBJ1-1; tentative D call: TRBD1 (6 bases). Trimming shortened V by 1 base and J by 6 bases, and 15 bases separated the two germline ends. This CDR3 region has 15 residues. Germline V gene data show CDR1 as SGHAT and CDR2 as FQNNGV.

V and J are TRBV28 and TRBJ2-3; 8 nucleotides agree with TRBD1. Germline loops: CDR1 MDHEN, CDR2 SYDVKM. Unmatched junction bases numbered 2, after V lost 5 bases and J lost 1 base. The CDR3 loop spans 14 amino acids. As DNA, the CDR3 is TGTGCCAGCAGTGCGACAGGGGGCACAGATACGCAGTATTTT. This encodes CASSATGGTDTQYF.

V usage is TRBV7-2 and J usage is TRBJ2-7; 10 bases line up with TRBD2. Germline values: CDR1 SGHTA, CDR2 FQGNSA. The CDR3 runs to 15 residues. Losses at the gene ends were 3 bases for V and 3 bases for J; bases not matched to a gene: 5. CDR3 sequence (DNA): TGTGCCAGCAGCTTTAGCGGGGGGCCCTTCTACGAGCAGTACTTC. Residues: CASSFSGGPFYEQYF.

The rearrangement links TRBV4-1 to TRBJ1-6; D remains unclear. The germline CDR1 and CDR2 sequences are MGHRA and YSYEKL. V lost 0 bases and J lost 10, with 25 bases in between. This CDR3 has 19 residues. CDR3 in amino acids: CASSQEREVGSGRKSPLHF. CDR3 nucleotide sequence: TGCGCCAGCAGCCAAGAACGTGAAGTCGGGAGCGGGAGGAAATCACCCCTCCACTTT.

This chain joins TRBV6-5 and TRBJ2-2; D remains unclear. V gave up 6 bases and J gave up 9 bases, with 17 bases separating them. The V gene's germline CDR1 is MNHEY and CDR2 SVGAGI. CDR3 length: 14 amino acids. The CDR3 coding sequence is TGTGCCAGCAGGCCCGGGCCCCACCCTTGGGAGCTGTTTTTT. As protein: CASRPGPHPWELFF.

The V call is TRBV25-1, the J call TRBJ1-1; the D is unclear. V was pared by 5 bases and J by 3 bases, with 7 bases between. The CDR3 is 12 amino acids. The germline CDR1 and CDR2 sequences are MGHDK and SYGVNS. In DNA, the CDR3 is TGTGCCAGCAGTCTAGGACACACTGAAGCTTTCTTT. Residues: CASSLGHTEAFF.

The rearrangement joins TRBV13 to TRBJ2-7; D unclear. The CDR3 consists of 13 residues. Trimming removed 4 bases at V and 2 bases at J, with 9 bases between. CDR1 is PRHDT and CDR2 is FYEKMQ in the germline V gene (reference sequence). The chain's CDR3 is CASSWPETYEQYF. The CDR3 nucleotides are TGTGCCAGCAGCTGGCCAGAAACCTACGAGCAGTACTTC. The complete variable domain, with remaining parts taken from reference TRBV13 and TRBJ2-7, reads AAGVIQSPRHLIKEKRETATLKCYPIPRHDTVYWYQQGPGQDPQFLISFYEKMQSDKGSIPDRFSAQQFSDYHSELNMSSLELGDSALYFCASSWPETYEQYFGPGTRLTVT.

This chain uses TRBV30 with TRBJ1-5, with 7 positions matching TRBD1. V was pared by 1 base and J by 2 bases, with 2 bases of the junction left unmatched. Looked up from germline, CDR1 is GTSNPN and CDR2 is SVGIG (reference sequence). There are 14 residues in the CDR3. For the CDR3, the DNA is TGTGCCTGGAGTGAGGGGACAGGCAATCAGCCCCAGCATTTT. It yields the protein CAWSEGTGNQPQHF. The entire variable domain, with the rest obtained from reference TRBV30 and TRBJ1-5, is as follows: SQTIHQWPATLVQPVGSPLSLECTVEGTSNPNLYWYRQAAGRGLQLLFYSVGIGQISSEVPQNLSASRPQDRQFILSSKKLLLSDSGFYLCAWSEGTGNQPQHFGDGTRLSIL.

The CDR3 here is CASSRIRETSRYNEQFF. CDR3 sequence (DNA): TGTGCCAGCAGCCGCATTCGCGAGACTAGCAGGTACAATGAGCAGTTCTTC. The genes are TRBV5-6 and TRBJ2-1; 7 positions match TRBD2. J lost 4 bases, V lost 4 bases, and 14 bases had no gene match. The CDR3 extends over 17 amino acids. The germline V gene encodes CDR1 SGHDT and CDR2 YYEEEE.

The CDR3 bases are TGTGCCAGCAGCCCAGGCCGCGAGGGCTACGAGCAGTACTTC. Its translation is CASSPGREGYEQYF. This chain links TRBV7-8 with TRBJ2-7, with TRBD2 as a possible D gene (5 bases). Germline assignment: CDR1 SGHVS and CDR2 FQNEAQ. V lost 5 bases and J lost 3, with 14 bases in between. CDR3 length: 14 amino acids.

The chain combines TRBV7-9 with TRBJ2-7, with a possible D match to TRBD2 (5 bases). Trimming cost V 5 bases and J 2 bases, with 10 bases left between them. Germline CDR1 is SEHNR and CDR2 is FQNEAQ (reference sequence). This CDR3 region has 13 residues. This CDR3 is CASSPSGTYEQYF. CDR3 in DNA: TGTGCCAGCAGCCCCTCCGGGACCTACGAGCAGTACTTC.

This clone was observed a few times. The chain recombines TRBV5-6 with TRBJ1-2; D remains unclear. The CDR3 is made up of 13 amino acids. The V end was cut by 5 bases, the J end by 0 bases, with 8 bases between. CDR1 and CDR2 from the germline V gene are SGHDT and YYEEEE. The CDR3 loop is CASSLPANYGYTF. CDR3 in DNA: TGTGCCAGCAGTCTCCCAGCTAACTATGGCTACACCTTC.